These 28 T cell receptor beta chains came from one sample sequenced in a study of long-term antiretroviral therapy in people with HIV. Investigators performed immunoSEQ version v3.0 at survey level. TCRdb's table, derived via immunoSEQ multiplex PCR, lists solely in-frame clones and lacks some. In the table there are more than 5,500 clones, 79% of which are singletons. The source was unsorted PBMCs, collected 1.1 years after starting antiretroviral therapy. The receptor set was obtained from a man between 35 and 55 years old with HIV.

This clone appeared a few times. V gene TRBV12-5 combines with J gene TRBJ1-6; D is unresolved. Germline V gene data show CDR1 as LGHNT and CDR2 as FRNRAP. Trimming removed 1 base from V and 8 bases from J, with 3 bases in between. This CDR3 contains 12 residues. The CDR3 sequence is CASGLADSPLHF. The CDR3 DNA sequence: TGTGCTAGTGGTTTGGCCGATTCACCCCTCCACTTT.

This sequence joins TRBV27 and TRBJ2-1, with 8 bases aligning to TRBD2. The CDR3 spans 15 residues. V was clipped by 3 bases and J by 7 bases; unmatched bases: 8. Germline V gene data show CDR1 as MNHEY and CDR2 as SMNVEV (reference sequence). As DNA, the CDR3 is TGTGCCAGCAGTTTGGCCGGGGGGGCCAAAAATGAGCAGTTCTTC. It specifies CASSLAGGAKNEQFF.

The chain has TRBV11-3 and TRBJ1-1; no definite D call. CDR1 and CDR2 (germline): SGHNT, YENEEA. Trimming removed 2 bases from V and 7 bases from J, with 8 bases in between. The CDR3 loop spans 12 amino acids. CDR3 in DNA: TGTGCCAGCAGCTTAACGGCACATGAAGCTTTCTTT. Residues: CASSLTAHEAFF.

V is TRBV27 and J is TRBJ1-4, with D unclear. V lost 2 bases and J lost 0, with 4 bases in between. The germline V gene has CDR1 MNHEY and CDR2 SMNVEV (reference sequence). This CDR3 is 14 amino acids long. In DNA form, the CDR3 reads TGTGCCAGCAGTTTACAGGCAACTAATGAAAAACTGTTTTTT. Protein sequence: CASSLQATNEKLFF.

V usage is TRBV5-6 and J usage is TRBJ2-3; 7 nucleotides line up with TRBD2. J gave up 4 bases and V 1 base, and 9 bases lay outside the gene matches. CDR3 length equals 16 residues. Germline CDR1 SGHDT, CDR2 YYEEEE. CDR3 region: CASSLPTGGAPDTQYF. In nucleotides, the CDR3 is TGTGCCAGCAGCTTGCCGACGGGGGGTGCCCCAGATACGCAGTATTTT.

V and J are TRBV11-3 and TRBJ2-7; D not certain. Per germline, CDR1 SGHNT and CDR2 YENEEA. The ends were cut back, 2 bases at V and 2 bases at J, with 7 bases in the middle. The CDR3 spans 13 residues. CDR3: CASSLSSTYEQYF. For the CDR3, the DNA is TGTGCCAGCAGCTTAAGTAGTACCTACGAGCAGTACTTC.

The chain employs TRBV4-1 and TRBJ2-5; D unclear. Germline loops: CDR1 MGHRA, CDR2 YSYEKL. The CDR3 is 15 residues long. The V and J ends lost 1 base and 10 bases respectively, with 19 bases between them. CDR3 nucleotides: TGCGCCAGCAGCCAAGTAGGCACCCACCCAGAAGGCCAGTACTTC. The encoded protein is CASSQVGTHPEGQYF.

In this sample, this clone turned up once. The gene calls are TRBV5-6 and TRBJ1-2; tentative D call: TRBD1 (5 bases). The length of the CDR3 is 15 residues. Germline-derived CDR1 and CDR2 are SGHDT and YYEEEE. V shed 4 bases and J shed 2 bases, with 15 bases lying between them. CDR3 in amino acids: CASSLPGAANYGYTF. In DNA form, the CDR3 reads TGTGCCAGCAGCCTACCCGGGGCGGCAAACTATGGCTACACCTTC. Drawing the rest from reference TRBV5-6 and TRBJ1-2, the complete variable domain is DAGVTQSPTHLIKTRGQQVTLRCSPKSGHDTVSWYQQALGQGPQFIFQYYEEEERQRGNFPDRFSGHQFPNYSSELNVNALLLGDSALYLCASSLPGAANYGYTFGSGTRLTVV.

J is TRBJ2-3 and V is TRBV5-6, with a tentative D call TRBD2 (6 bases). The germline V gene has CDR1 SGHDT and CDR2 YYEEEE. The CDR3 is 14 residues long. With 2 bases removed from V and 1 base from J, the gap between germline ends came to 8 bases. The CDR3 region is CASSFGGGTDTQYF. CDR3 in DNA: TGTGCCAGCAGCTTTGGAGGGGGCACAGATACGCAGTATTTT.

J is TRBJ1-2 and V is TRBV10-3, with D possibly matching TRBD1 (6 bases). Between the trimmed V and J ends, which lost 4 bases and 2 bases, there was a span of 11 bases. The CDR3 has 14 amino acids. Germline CDR1 reads ENHRY; CDR2 reads SYGVKD. The CDR3 region has the DNA TGTGCCATCAGTGCTGAGGGGGGCAACTATGGCTACACCTTC. Translation gives CAISAEGGNYGYTF.

The chain couples TRBV5-1 to TRBJ2-3; 9 bases align to TRBD2. Per germline, CDR1 SGHRS and CDR2 YFSETQ. V dropped 3 bases and J dropped 1; count of bases not matched to a gene: 3. CDR3 size: 15 residues. Here the CDR3 DNA reads TGCGCCAGCAGCTCAATAGCGGGGGGCACAGATACGCAGTATTTT. Its protein product is CASSSIAGGTDTQYF.

The chain couples TRBV19 to TRBJ2-4, with 14 bases fitting TRBD2. The CDR3 covers 15 residues. The V segment lost 7 bases and the J segment 7 bases; nucleotides outside the gene matches: 6. Germline assignment: CDR1 LNHDA and CDR2 SQIVND (reference sequence). The CDR3 sequence: CASNRLAGGDNIQYF. The CDR3 nucleotides are TGTGCCAGTAACCGACTAGCGGGGGGGGACAACATTCAGTACTTC.

This clone is large (0.1 to 1%). The chain couples TRBV2 to TRBJ1-6; tentative D call: TRBD1 (5 bases). The germline V gene encodes CDR1 SNHLY and CDR2 FYNNEI. V dropped 6 bases and J dropped 8 bases, with 17 bases sitting between them. The CDR3 length is 15 residues. CDR3 sequence: CASRRRGDSDSPLHF. CDR3 DNA: TGTGCCAGCAGACGAAGGGGAGATTCTGATTCACCCCTCCACTTT.

This clone was seen once. J is TRBJ2-6 and V is TRBV19; maybe TRBD2 (5 bases). Deletions cut 5 bases from V and 0 bases from J, with 17 bases between. The CDR3 contains 18 residues. CDR1 is LNHDA, CDR2 SQIVND, per germline (reference sequence). The CDR3 is CASSRGPAQVSGANVLTF. CDR3 DNA: TGTGCCAGTAGTCGGGGTCCGGCTCAAGTCTCTGGGGCCAACGTCCTGACTTTC.

This clone was seen a single time. The chain joins TRBV10-3 to TRBJ1-5, with D perhaps matching TRBD1 (5 bases). Germline-derived CDR1 and CDR2 are ENHRY and SYGVKD. The V end was cut by 4 bases, the J end by 4 bases, with 8 bases between. CDR3 length: 13 amino acids. In DNA form, the CDR3 reads TGTGCCATCAGTGTGGGGGGGAATCAGCCCCAGCATTTT. It encodes CAISVGGNQPQHF.

This chain links TRBV30 with TRBJ1-3; D is perhaps TRBD1 (6 bases). The germline CDR1 and CDR2 sequences are GTSNPN and SVGIG (reference sequence). The CDR3 contains 15 residues. The germline V and J ends were trimmed by 0 bases and 2 bases, with 11 bases remaining between them. CDR3 sequence (DNA): TGTGCCTGGAGTGTCGACGGGACACCTGGAAACACCATATATTTT. This codes for CAWSVDGTPGNTIYF.

In its sample, this clone was seen a few times. This chain joins TRBV7-9 and TRBJ1-6; the match to TRBD1 covers 7 bases. The CDR3 length is 14 residues. CDR1 and CDR2 from the germline V gene are SEHNR and FQNEAQ (reference sequence). Trimming at V came to 2 bases and at J to 8 bases, leaving 3 bases not matched to a gene. CDR3 region: CASSLTGEDSPLHF. The CDR3 DNA follows: TGTGCCAGCAGCTTAACAGGGGAGGATTCACCCCTCCACTTT.

The chain couples TRBV18 to TRBJ2-7; D may be TRBD1 or TRBD2 (5 bases each). Germline CDR1 is KGHSH and CDR2 is LQKENI. Deletions cut 3 bases from V and 5 bases from J, with 14 bases between. The CDR3 totals 14 residues. CDR3 bases: TGTGCCAGCTCACCTATCGAGGGGCTACACGAGCAGTACTTC. It specifies CASSPIEGLHEQYF.

V usage is TRBV27 and J usage is TRBJ2-2; D possibly corresponds to TRBD1 (6 bases). V gave up 0 bases and J gave up 5 bases, with 10 bases separating them. The germline gives CDR1 MNHEY, CDR2 SMNVEV (reference sequence). The CDR3 consists of 15 residues. The CDR3 here is CASSLSGGLTGELFF. In DNA form, the CDR3 reads TGTGCCAGCAGTTTATCTGGGGGCTTGACCGGGGAGCTGTTTTTT.

This sequence joins TRBV18 and TRBJ1-1; TRBD1 matches 7 bases. Germline CDR1 reads KGHSH; CDR2 reads LQKENI. The CDR3 is 14 residues long. J was trimmed by 8 bases and V by 5 bases; bases with no gene match: 11. CDR3 bases: TGTGCCAGCTCAACCGGGACAGACAACATCGAAGCTTTCTTT. It translates to CASSTGTDNIEAFF.

The chain combines TRBV18 with TRBJ2-5, with a weak D call TRBD1 (6 bases). The J call could be wrong; TRBJ2-7 is a better fit for the DNA end. Germline assignment: CDR1 KGHSH and CDR2 LQKENI. The CDR3 consists of 15 residues. The CDR3 here is CASSPIQGPPYEQYF. As DNA, the CDR3 is TGTGCCAGCTCACCGATACAGGGTCCGCCCTACGAGCAGTACTTC.

This chain uses TRBV5-1 with TRBJ2-1; 13 bases agree with TRBD2. Germline assignment: CDR1 SGHRS and CDR2 YFSETQ. V trimming: 1 base; J trimming: 7 bases; junction bases outside the gene matches: 2. CDR3 size: 15 residues. The CDR3 bases are TGCGCCAGCAGCTTGACTAGCGGGGGGGGTAATGAGCAGTTCTTC. Protein sequence: CASSLTSGGGNEQFF.

The rearrangement uses TRBV4-2 and TRBJ1-5; D call uncertain. Germline V gives CDR1 LGHNA, CDR2 YNFKEQ. Trimming stripped 1 base from V and 6 bases from J, with 10 bases between. The CDR3 spans 14 residues. CDR3 amino acids: CASSQGVGIQPQHF. CDR3 DNA sequence: TGTGCCAGCAGCCAAGGGGTCGGGATTCAGCCCCAGCATTTT.

V is TRBV5-1 and J is TRBJ1-4; D possibly corresponds to TRBD1 (5 bases). The V gene's germline CDR1 is SGHRS and CDR2 YFSETQ. This CDR3 comprises 14 residues. The V end was cut by 0 bases, the J end by 7 bases, with 10 bases between. CDR3 nucleotide sequence: TGCGCCAGCAGCTTGGGAGGGACTCTTGAAAAACTGTTTTTT. Its translation is CASSLGGTLEKLFF. Variable domain in full (rest from reference TRBV5-1 and TRBJ1-4): KAGVTQTPRYLIKTRGQQVTLSCSPISGHRSVSWYQQTPGQGLQFLFEYFSETQRNKGNFPGRFSGRQFSNSRSEMNVSTLELGDSALYLCASSLGGTLEKLFFGSGTQLSVL.

This chain uses TRBV14 with TRBJ2-7, with TRBD1 matching over 9 bases. V was pared by 1 base and J by 3 bases, with 10 bases of the junction left unmatched. The CDR3 is made up of 17 amino acids. Germline CDR1 reads SGHDN; CDR2 reads FVKESK. The CDR3 DNA reads TGTGCCAGCAGCCAAGTGTCGCGACAGGGGGTATACTACGAGCAGTACTTC. Translating it yields CASSQVSRQGVYYEQYF.

This clone was seen only a few times. The chain combines TRBV4-1 with TRBJ1-2; D ambiguous. CDR1 is MGHRA, CDR2 YSYEKL, per germline. The CDR3 totals 11 residues. Trimming left V 1 base short and J 10 bases short, with 7 bases between. The chain's CDR3 is CASSQVGVYTF. The CDR3 DNA is TGCGCCAGCAGCCAAGTCGGCGTCTACACCTTC.

V gene TRBV30 combines with J gene TRBJ2-7; D not certain. Germline lookup yields CDR1 GTSNPN and CDR2 SVGIG (reference sequence). CDR3 size: 13 residues. Trimming pared 0 bases from V and 3 bases from J, leaving 9 bases between. CDR3 in DNA: TGTGCCTGGAGTGTAGCAGCCCTCTACGAGCAGTACTTC. Protein sequence: CAWSVAALYEQYF.

This clone has a single count. The chain is built from TRBV7-9 and TRBJ2-7; 8 positions agree with TRBD1. J gave up 3 bases and V 5 bases, and 3 bases lay outside the gene matches. The germline V gene has CDR1 SEHNR and CDR2 FQNEAQ (reference sequence). This CDR3 has 13 residues. CDR3 residues: CASSPGTGYEQYF. CDR3 in DNA: TGTGCCAGCAGCCCCGGGACAGGCTACGAGCAGTACTTC.